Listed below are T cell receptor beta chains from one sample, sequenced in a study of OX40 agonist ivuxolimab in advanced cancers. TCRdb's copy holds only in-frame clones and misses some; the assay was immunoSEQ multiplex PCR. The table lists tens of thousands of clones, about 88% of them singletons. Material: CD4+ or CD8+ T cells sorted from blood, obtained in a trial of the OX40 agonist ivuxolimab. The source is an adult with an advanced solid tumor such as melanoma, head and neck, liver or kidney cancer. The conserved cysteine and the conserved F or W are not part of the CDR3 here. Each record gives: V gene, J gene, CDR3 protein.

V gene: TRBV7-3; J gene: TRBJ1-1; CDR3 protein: ASSLQPVGGGTEAF
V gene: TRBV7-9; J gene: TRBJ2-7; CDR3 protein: ASSLAQGADYEQY
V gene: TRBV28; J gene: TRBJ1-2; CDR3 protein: ASGKQEIYGYT
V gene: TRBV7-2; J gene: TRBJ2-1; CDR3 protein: ASSRDTQGVNEQF
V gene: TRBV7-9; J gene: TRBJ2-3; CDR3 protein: ASSLGAVGDTQY
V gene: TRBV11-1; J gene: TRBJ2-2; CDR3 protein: ASSLAGVRTGELF
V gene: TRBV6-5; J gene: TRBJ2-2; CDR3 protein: ASRDNANTGELF
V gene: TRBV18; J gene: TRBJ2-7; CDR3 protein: ASSYNRREQY
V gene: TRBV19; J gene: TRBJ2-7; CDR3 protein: ASRGTGSYEQY
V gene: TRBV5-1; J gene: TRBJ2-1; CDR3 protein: ASSFALAGGPNEQF
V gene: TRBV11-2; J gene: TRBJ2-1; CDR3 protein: ASSFGAANEQF
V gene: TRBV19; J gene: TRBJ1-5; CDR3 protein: ASSIKTVNQPQH
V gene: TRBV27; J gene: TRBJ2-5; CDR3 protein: ASSRLAGGETQY
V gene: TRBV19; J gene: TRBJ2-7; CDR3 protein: ASSASSGDTRQY
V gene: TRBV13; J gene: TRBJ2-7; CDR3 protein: ASSLGLRRGEAYEQY
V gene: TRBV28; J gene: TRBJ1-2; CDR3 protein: ASSSGTGANYGYT
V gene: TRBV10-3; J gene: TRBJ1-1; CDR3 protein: AISESQANTEAF
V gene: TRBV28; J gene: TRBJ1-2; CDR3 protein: ASRLTDGYT
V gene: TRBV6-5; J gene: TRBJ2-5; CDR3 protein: ASSWTEETQY
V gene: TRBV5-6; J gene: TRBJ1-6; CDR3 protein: ASSLRGLSSPLH
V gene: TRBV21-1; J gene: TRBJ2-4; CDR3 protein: ASSTGTSGRASAKNIQY
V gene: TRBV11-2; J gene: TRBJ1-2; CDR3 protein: ASSADSYYGYT
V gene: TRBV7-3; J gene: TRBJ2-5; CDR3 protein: ASSFGTAGETQY
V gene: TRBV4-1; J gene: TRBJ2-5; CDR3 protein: ASSEVTSGSKTQY
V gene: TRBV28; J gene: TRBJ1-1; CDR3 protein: ASSRYKAF